There are a few counts of the clone carrying this TCR beta chain. Its target is not known. CD4+ T cells specific for antigen were expanded with viral peptide pools by the ViraFEST assay before sequencing. Cells that had been cultured for approximately ten days were the source of isolated CD4+ T cells. Two-dose vaccination with either BNT162b2 or mRNA-1273 was given to the participants. Half of the medium was exchanged for IL-2 medium on both days 3 and 7. Germline CDR1 reads SNHLY; CDR2 reads FYNNEI. After removal of 5 bases from V and 1 base from J, the junction contained 1 base not matched to a gene. CDR3 length: 14 residues. This sample was included in a study of vaccination effects on CD4 cells after COVID-19. Background on the study: Sampling occurred a median 72 days post second dose, range 14 to 241. General observations from the study: Only a few convalescent patients and no early post-infection timepoints featured in the study. Common cold coronaviruses were cross-recognized by only 1 of 255 vaccine-induced clones in healthy vaccinees.

The protocol was immunoSEQ multiplex PCR, while the TCRdb copy is restricted to in-frame clones and leaves out a portion. The table records roughly 55,000 clones, under 80% of them present only once. The TCR comes from a human donor who received a COVID-19 vaccine. This chain links TRBV2 with TRBJ2-2, with 7 nucleotides matching TRBD1. Here the sequenced sample was CD4+ T cells from PBMCs cultured with HCoV-OC43 spike peptides, taken after COVID-19 vaccination. Subset denoted: HCoV-OC43 spike overlapping peptide pool stimulation. CDR3 region: CASSRQGNTGELFF. The DNA for the CDR3 is TGTGCCAGCAGTCGACAGGGGAACACCGGGGAGCTGTTTTTT.